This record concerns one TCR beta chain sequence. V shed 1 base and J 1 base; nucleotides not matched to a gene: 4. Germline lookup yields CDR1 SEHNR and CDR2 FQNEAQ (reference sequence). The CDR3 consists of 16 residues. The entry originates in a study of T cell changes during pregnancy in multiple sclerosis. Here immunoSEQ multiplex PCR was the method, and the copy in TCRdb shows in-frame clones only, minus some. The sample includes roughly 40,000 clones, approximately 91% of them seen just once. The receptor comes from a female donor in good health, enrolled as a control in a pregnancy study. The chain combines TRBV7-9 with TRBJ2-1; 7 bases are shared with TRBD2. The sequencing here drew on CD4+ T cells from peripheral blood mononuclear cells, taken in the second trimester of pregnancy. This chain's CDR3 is CASSLDTSDSYNEQFF. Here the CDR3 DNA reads TGTGCCAGCAGCTTAGACACTAGCGATTCCTACAATGAGCAGTTCTTC.